The 22 T cell receptor beta chains reported below all come from one sample, sequenced in a study of blood T cells in healthy people across ages. Through a sample-barcoded 5' primer and a J-beta primer mix, a second PCR was run for about 6 to 12 cycles. TCRdb fed the 5' RACE reads into MiXCR, producing one record per CDR3 protein. The sample lists over 1,500,000 distinct CDR3 sequences; 39% were seen once. The specimen sequenced was blood. The source is a human donor in good health.

This clonotype was seen many times. The gene calls are TRBV9 and TRBJ2-1; unclear D gene. This CDR3 is built from 15 residues. The V gene's germline CDR1 is SGDLS and CDR2 YYNGEE. V was shortened by 1 base and J by 0 bases, with 8 bases between the two germline ends. CDR3: CASSVTESSYNEQFF. In DNA, the CDR3 is TGTGCCAGCAGCGTAACAGAGAGCTCCTACAATGAGCAGTTCTTC.

The chain couples TRBV2 to TRBJ2-7; TRBD1 agrees at 8 bases. CDR1 is SNHLY and CDR2 is FYNNEI in the germline V gene. The CDR3 totals 13 residues. The J segment lost 3 bases and the V segment lost 8 bases, leaving 6 bases of the junction unmatched. The CDR3 DNA reads TGTGCCAGCGGCGCAGGGGGCATCTACGAGCAGTACTTC. This gives the protein CASGAGGIYEQYF.

This chain connects TRBV2 to TRBJ2-5; 14 bases align to TRBD2. Germline CDR1 SNHLY, CDR2 FYNNEI. The ends lost 6 bases at V and 3 bases at J; junction bases unmatched: 9. The CDR3 totals 17 residues. CDR3 DNA sequence: TGTGCCAGCAGGGGACTAGCGGGGGCAAGCGAGAAAGAGACCCAGTACTTC. Amino acids: CASRGLAGASEKETQYF.

The chain couples TRBV24-1 to TRBJ2-3; D is possibly TRBD2 (6 bases). Germline CDR1 reads KGHDR; CDR2 reads SFDVKD. The CDR3 is 15 residues long. Trimming cost V 5 bases and J 0 bases, with 11 bases left between them. The chain's CDR3 is CATSAIGGSTDTQYF. The CDR3 DNA follows: TGTGCCACCAGTGCCATCGGAGGGAGCACAGATACGCAGTATTTT.

This rearrangement joins TRBV6-5 to TRBJ1-1, with no clear D. Trimming took off 0 bases at V and 6 bases at J, with 23 bases between the two ends. Germline V lookup: CDR1 MNHEY, CDR2 SVGAGI. This CDR3 has 18 amino acids. The CDR3 DNA reads as TGTGCCAGCAGTTACTCTACCGGGTCGATATACGGGCCCGCTGAAGCTTTCTTT. It is translated as CASSYSTGSIYGPAEAFF.

The V and J genes are TRBV2 and TRBJ2-1; 8 positions match TRBD2. Germline CDR1 reads SNHLY; CDR2 reads FYNNEI. The CDR3 length is 15 residues. V gave up 6 bases and J gave up 2 bases; unmatched junction bases: 6. Written as DNA, the CDR3 is TGTGCCAGCAGCGACCTGGGACTAGCCTACAATGAGCAGTTCTTC. Translating it yields CASSDLGLAYNEQFF.

Only a few counts were recorded for this clonotype. This chain uses TRBV6-1 with TRBJ2-5, with D possibly TRBD1 on 5 matching bases. Trimming shortened V by 8 bases and J by 7 bases, and 17 bases separated the two germline ends. This CDR3 has 13 amino acids. Germline values: CDR1 MNHNS, CDR2 SASEGT. In nucleotides, the CDR3 is TGTGCCAGCGGATCGACAGTATCCGGGACCCAGTACTTC. Translation gives CASGSTVSGTQYF.

The V and J genes are TRBV28 and TRBJ1-2; no definite D call. This CDR3 contains 16 residues. V shed 5 bases and J shed 8 bases, with 24 bases lying between them. The V gene's germline CDR1 is MDHEN and CDR2 SYDVKM. CDR3 coding DNA: TGTGCCAGCAGTGCTCCGGGATCCTCAGATATGGGGGGCTACACCTTC. Its protein product is CASSAPGSSDMGGYTF.

This clonotype occurred a few times. The rearrangement links TRBV10-3 to TRBJ1-2; the D is unclear. Between the trimmed V and J ends, which lost 6 bases and 8 bases, there was a span of 19 bases. The length of the CDR3 is 14 residues. CDR1 is ENHRY and CDR2 is SYGVKD in the germline V gene. The DNA for the CDR3 is TGTGCCATCAGCGGCGCGTGGGAGAGTTTCGGCTACACCTTC. This encodes CAISGAWESFGYTF.

V and J are TRBV12-3 or TRBV12-4 and TRBJ2-1; D possibly corresponds to TRBD2 (5 bases). The CDR3 has 15 amino acids. V dropped 7 bases and J dropped 9 bases, with 22 bases sitting between them. The CDR3 nucleotides read TGTGCCAGCACCAGACACGGCGGGTCCCTCACTGAGCAGTTCTTC. It yields the protein CASTRHGGSLTEQFF.

The rearrangement joins TRBV13 to TRBJ1-1; 12 bases are shared with TRBD1. The trim removed 1 base at V and 3 bases at J, leaving 3 bases unmatched. Germline V gene lookup returns CDR1 PRHDT and CDR2 FYEKMQ (reference sequence). The CDR3 consists of 16 residues. DNA of the CDR3: TGTGCCAGCAGCTTAGCCGGGACAGGGGGCGACACTGAAGCTTTCTTT. Translation: CASSLAGTGGDTEAFF.

The rearrangement joins TRBV5-1 to TRBJ2-7; the D gene is possibly TRBD1 (5 bases). The CDR3 spans 14 residues. Germline V lookup: CDR1 SGHRS, CDR2 YFSETQ. V was pared by 3 bases and J by 0 bases, with 10 bases between. The CDR3, as DNA: TGCGCCAGCAGCTCGACAGCAGGCTCCTACGAGCAGTACTTC. This translates into CASSSTAGSYEQYF.

Only a few counts were recorded for this clonotype. The gene calls are TRBV4-3 and TRBJ2-6; no reliable D call. This CDR3 comprises 17 residues. Looked up from germline, CDR1 is LGHNA and CDR2 is YSLEER. V was clipped by 0 bases and J by 0 bases, with 9 bases between them. CDR3 region: CASSQDLLSSGANVLTF. For the CDR3, the DNA is TGCGCCAGCAGCCAAGATCTCTTAAGCTCTGGGGCCAACGTCCTGACTTTC.

The J gene is TRBJ1-2, the V gene TRBV20-1, with D unresolved. V lost 0 bases and J 1 base, leaving 6 bases between the germline ends. There are 13 residues in the CDR3. Germline values: CDR1 DFQATT, CDR2 SNEGSKA (reference sequence). CDR3 bases: TGCAGTGCTAGAGAGGGTGATAACTATGGCTACACCTTC. Translating it yields CSAREGDNYGYTF.

This clonotype has more than one count but fewer than ten. This chain links TRBV7-9 with TRBJ2-4; perhaps TRBD2 as D (7 bases). The J call could be wrong; TRBJ2-7 is a better fit for the DNA end. CDR3 length: 14 amino acids. The germline V gene has CDR1 SEHNR and CDR2 FQNEAQ (reference sequence). In DNA form, the CDR3 reads TGTGCCAGCAGCTTGGCGGGGGCTTTGGACGAGCAGTACTTC. Protein: CASSLAGALDEQYF.

This clonotype showed up just a few times. The chain recombines TRBV10-3 with TRBJ1-6, with D perhaps matching TRBD1 (6 bases). Germline CDR1 reads ENHRY; CDR2 reads SYGVKD. The CDR3 is 14 residues long. Deletions cut 4 bases from V and 10 bases from J, with 14 bases between. The CDR3: CAISGGQGGSPLHF. In DNA, the CDR3 is TGTGCCATCAGTGGGGGGCAGGGCGGATCACCCCTCCACTTT.

The V call is TRBV4-3, the J call TRBJ2-7, with D possibly TRBD2 on 5 matching bases. The CDR3 is 16 amino acids. V was pared by 1 base and J by 0 bases, with 13 bases between. The germline CDR1 and CDR2 sequences are LGHNA and YSLEER. The CDR3 coding sequence is TGCGCCAGCAGCCAAGGGGTAGGACTGCCCTCCTACGAGCAGTACTTC. Its protein is CASSQGVGLPSYEQYF.

Note on this clonotype: A much larger clone differs from this one at a single base, so this may be a read error. J is TRBJ2-4 and V is TRBV15; D unresolved. Germline CDR1 and CDR2: LNHNV and YYDKDF (reference sequence). The CDR3 is 12 residues long. The chain's CDR3 is CATSGSGNIRYF. Here the CDR3 DNA reads TGTGCCACCAGTGGCAGTGGTAACATTCGGTACTTC.

The V and J genes are TRBV9 and TRBJ1-1, with 9 bases identical to TRBD1. In germline, CDR1 is SGDLS, CDR2 YYNGEE. Losses at the gene ends were 3 bases for V and 1 base for J; bases not matched to a gene: 7. The CDR3 is 16 residues long. DNA of the CDR3: TGTGCCAGCAGCGCTACCCAGGACAGGGGGAACACTGAAGCTTTCTTT. Protein sequence: CASSATQDRGNTEAFF.

The chain carries TRBV29-1 and TRBJ2-3; D unresolved. Trimming removed 3 bases from V and 2 bases from J, with 15 bases in between. Looked up from germline, CDR1 is SQVTM and CDR2 is ANQGSEA. The CDR3 sequence is 15 residues long. CDR3 DNA sequence: TGCAGCGTTGACCTTTGGACGGCGTTCACAGATACGCAGTATTTT. Translation: CSVDLWTAFTDTQYF.

The V call is TRBV5-1, the J call TRBJ2-1, with 10 bases identical to TRBD1. The CDR3 loop spans 16 amino acids. Germline V lookup: CDR1 SGHRS, CDR2 YFSETQ. Unmatched junction bases numbered 13, after V lost 1 base and J lost 12 bases. The CDR3 is CASSLFVTGGYHGQFF. CDR3 coding DNA: TGCGCCAGCAGCTTGTTTGTGACAGGGGGCTACCATGGGCAGTTCTTC. The entire variable domain, with the rest obtained from reference TRBV5-1 and TRBJ2-1, is as follows: KAGVTQTPRYLIKTRGQQVTLSCSPISGHRSVSWYQQTPGQGLQFLFEYFSETQRNKGNFPGRFSGRQFSNSRSEMNVSTLELGDSALYLCASSLFVTGGYHGQFFGPGTRLTVL.

This clonotype was seen only once. V gene TRBV5-5 combines with J gene TRBJ1-2, with 8 positions matching TRBD1. Germline-derived CDR1 and CDR2 are SGHKS and YYEKEE (reference sequence). V lost 1 base and J lost 3; bases outside the gene matches: 5. The CDR3 runs 15 residues. CDR3 region: CASSLYDRGDYGYTF. CDR3 bases: TGTGCCAGCAGCTTGTATGACAGGGGAGACTATGGCTACACCTTC.